The 4 T cell receptor beta chains below were found in one sample sequenced in a study of beta chain features in type 1 diabetes. Study-wide points: Among all four CD4+ subsets, Type 1 diabetes patients had TCRB CDR3s that were moderately but significantly shorter.

The antigens for these receptors are not known. Investigators reverse transcribed all isolated RNA, so they sequenced expressed TCRB transcripts. The method was immunoSEQ multiplex PCR; TCRdb's version includes in-frame clones alone and lacks a portion of them. Among roughly 730,000 clones listed, 10% to 15% were seen once. Sequenced sample: naive CD4+ T cells from blood. These receptors were collected from a man aged 18 to 29 with type 1 diabetes.

The rearrangement links TRBV18 to TRBJ2-7; 10 nucleotides align to TRBD1. V dropped 6 bases and J dropped 7; count of bases not matched to a gene: 9. Per the germline V gene, CDR1 is KGHSH and CDR2 is LQKENI. CDR3 length equals 14 residues. CDR3 DNA: TGTGCCAGCTCCCCCGGGACAGGGGTGAGAGAGCAGTACTTC. Translating gives CASSPGTGVREQYF.

The table lists this clone with a few counts. This chain links TRBV9 with TRBJ1-3; tentatively, D is TRBD1 (5 bases). The CDR3 sequence is 16 residues long. The V end lost 2 bases, the J end lost 0 bases, and 12 bases lay between the germline ends. CDR1 and CDR2 from the germline V gene are SGDLS and YYNGEE. This CDR3 reads CASSVQRQSSGNTIYF. The CDR3 DNA sequence: TGTGCCAGCAGCGTCCAGAGACAGAGCTCTGGAAACACCATATATTTT.

There are a few counts of this clone. The chain combines TRBV11-3 with TRBJ2-7; a possible D gene is TRBD1 (6 bases). V lost 5 bases and J 3 bases, leaving 14 bases between the germline ends. The CDR3 spans 14 residues. CDR1 and CDR2 from the germline V gene are SGHNT and YENEEA. The chain's CDR3 is CASSLRQALYEQYF. CDR3 DNA: TGTGCCAGCAGCCTAAGACAGGCCCTCTACGAGCAGTACTTC. Drawing the rest from reference TRBV11-3 and TRBJ2-7, the complete variable domain is EAGVVQSPRYKIIEKKQPVAFWCNPISGHNTLYWYLQNLGQGPELLIRYENEEAVDDSQLPKDRFSAERLKGVDSTLKIQPAELGDSAVYLCASSLRQALYEQYFGPGTRLTVT.

The chain combines TRBV28 with TRBJ1-5, with D perhaps TRBD1 (6 bases). V shed 9 bases and J shed 2 bases, with 17 bases lying between them. The CDR3 contains 15 residues. Germline V gene sequence: CDR1 MDHEN, CDR2 SYDVKM. CDR3 in amino acids: CASKGDSRGNQPQHF. As DNA, the CDR3 is TGTGCCAGTAAGGGGGATTCAAGGGGCAATCAGCCCCAGCATTTT.